This passage covers 12 T cell receptor beta chains from one sample sequenced in a study of blood T cell repertoires in COVID-19. Libraries were prepared by immunoSEQ multiplex PCR; TCRdb keeps only in-frame clonotypes and omits some of them. This sample has roughly 99,000 clones, with around 90% found just once. The sample consisted of peripheral blood. These TCRs come from a man aged 40-50 years with active or convalescent COVID-19.

The chain links TRBV3-1 (or the pseudogene TRBV3-2) to TRBJ1-6; tentatively, D is TRBD1 (6 bases). Per germline, CDR1 LGHDT and CDR2 YNNKEL (reference sequence). The CDR3 covers 14 residues. Trimming took off 4 bases at V and 6 bases at J, with 10 bases between the two ends. The CDR3, as DNA: TGTGCCAGCAGCCGGACAGCAGTTAATTCACCCCTCCACTTT. This codes for CASSRTAVNSPLHF.

This chain uses TRBV15 with TRBJ1-1; TRBD1 matches at 7 bases. This CDR3 is 15 amino acids long. Germline CDR1 LNHNV, CDR2 YYDKDF (reference sequence). The V gene end was trimmed by 2 bases and the J gene end by 2 bases; junction bases not matched to a gene: 5. The CDR3 loop reads CATSRSDRDNTEAFF. The CDR3 nucleotides are TGTGCCACCAGCAGATCCGACAGGGATAACACTGAAGCTTTCTTT.

This clone was seen a single time. The rearrangement links TRBV2 to TRBJ1-3; TRBD1 agrees at 9 bases. The CDR3 has 13 residues. Germline V lookup: CDR1 SNHLY, CDR2 FYNNEI. J was trimmed by 2 bases and V by 9 bases; bases with no gene match: 2. The CDR3 protein is CARRTGAGNTIYF. CDR3 DNA sequence: TGTGCCAGACGGACAGGGGCTGGAAACACCATATATTTT.

This chain links TRBV4-2 with TRBJ2-7; possibly TRBD2 for D (5 bases). The CDR3 consists of 15 residues. The germline CDR1 and CDR2 sequences are LGHNA and YNFKEQ. Trimming removed 0 bases from V and 1 base from J, with 10 bases in between. The CDR3 nucleotides are TGTGCCAGCAGCCAAGATGTTAGCGAATCCTACGAGCAGTACTTC. Protein: CASSQDVSESYEQYF.

Here the CDR3 DNA reads TGTGCGACAGGGGAATCTCGGGAGCAGTACTTC. This gives the protein CATGESREQYF. V is TRBV30 and J is TRBJ2-7; 8 nucleotides match TRBD1. Germline V gene lookup returns CDR1 GTSNPN and CDR2 SVGIG (reference sequence). This CDR3 region has 11 residues.

The rearrangement joins TRBV25-1 to TRBJ1-2, with D possibly matching TRBD1 (6 bases). Germline V gene data show CDR1 as MGHDK and CDR2 as SYGVNS. The CDR3 runs to 16 residues. The ends were cut back, 2 bases at V and 1 base at J, with 14 bases in the middle. The CDR3 reads CASSEPLTGGNYGYTF. The CDR3 DNA reads TGTGCCAGCAGTGAACCCCTGACAGGCGGTAACTATGGCTACACCTTC.

This rearrangement joins TRBV27 to TRBJ2-7; D perhaps matches TRBD1 (5 bases). The V end was cut by 6 bases, the J end by 4 bases, with 13 bases between. The CDR3 contains 13 residues. The germline V gene encodes CDR1 MNHEY and CDR2 SMNVEV (reference sequence). The CDR3, as DNA: TGTGCCAGCAGCTCAGGGCTTTTTTACGAGCAGTACTTC. Amino acid sequence: CASSSGLFYEQYF.

The J gene is TRBJ2-7, the V gene TRBV5-4; no firm D call. CDR1 is SGHNT, CDR2 YYREEE, per germline (reference sequence). The ends were cut back, 0 bases at V and 0 bases at J, with 7 bases in the middle. The CDR3 contains 14 residues. The CDR3: CASSLATGSYEQYF. In nucleotides, the CDR3 is TGTGCCAGCAGCTTGGCCACGGGCTCCTACGAGCAGTACTTC.

The chain employs TRBV19 and TRBJ2-7, with D possibly being TRBD1 (5 bases). CDR1 is LNHDA and CDR2 is SQIVND in the germline V gene (reference sequence). The CDR3 length is 12 residues. The V end lost 4 bases, the J end lost 6 bases, and 10 bases lay between the germline ends. The CDR3 here is CASSKTGSEQYF. DNA of the CDR3: TGTGCCAGTAGTAAAACAGGTTCCGAGCAGTACTTC.

The chain joins TRBV7-2 to TRBJ2-7; no definite D call. Germline CDR1 and CDR2: SGHTA and FQGNSA. The V gene lost 2 bases and the J gene lost 3 bases, with 17 bases spanning the gap. This CDR3 is 16 amino acids long. Here the CDR3 reads CASSLNLLGSFYEQYF. The CDR3 DNA is TGTGCCAGCAGCTTAAATCTCCTAGGAAGTTTCTACGAGCAGTACTTC.

The V gene is TRBV15, the J gene TRBJ1-1, with D perhaps matching TRBD1 (5 bases). The CDR3 spans 14 residues. The V end was cut by 2 bases, the J end by 1 base, with 8 bases between. Germline CDR1 is LNHNV and CDR2 is YYDKDF (reference sequence). DNA for the CDR3: TGTGCCACCAGCAGACCCGGACAGAACACTGAAGCTTTCTTT. Its translation is CATSRPGQNTEAFF.

This clone appeared a single time. The CDR3 DNA sequence: TGTGCCAGCTGTACCCTATTTGGACAGGGGGAGAACACCATATATTTT. Translation gives CASCTLFGQGENTIYF. The rearrangement links TRBV18 to TRBJ1-3; 10 bases are a match to TRBD1. The CDR3 length is 16 residues. After removal of 7 bases from V and 7 bases from J, the junction contained 13 bases not matched to a gene. Germline V gene data show CDR1 as KGHSH and CDR2 as LQKENI.